These 8 T cell receptor beta chains originate from one sample sequenced in a study of OX40 agonist ivuxolimab in advanced cancers. TCRdb keeps only in-frame clones here, not all; method: immunoSEQ multiplex PCR. The data show tens of thousands of clones, 70% to 85% seen once. Sequencing was performed on CD4+ or CD8+ T cells sorted from blood, taken in a trial of the OX40 agonist ivuxolimab. Receptor source: an adult with an advanced solid tumor such as melanoma, head and neck, liver or kidney cancer.

This clone was seen only a few times. J is TRBJ2-1 and V is TRBV29-1; D may match TRBD1 or TRBD2 (5 bases each). The germline CDR1 and CDR2 sequences are SQVTM and ANQGSEA. This CDR3 comprises 13 residues. Trimming removed 7 bases at V and 6 bases at J, with 16 bases between. CDR3 amino acids: CSGGRQGPNEQFF. The CDR3 DNA reads TGCAGCGGCGGAAGGCAGGGACCCAATGAGCAGTTCTTC.

This rearrangement joins TRBV25-1 to TRBJ2-5; 7 bases are shared with TRBD1. The DNA end lines up better with TRBJ2-7; the J call may be wrong. The CDR3 has 14 amino acids. Germline lookup yields CDR1 MGHDK and CDR2 SYGVNS. The CDR3 nucleotides read TGTGCCAGCAGTTCGCCGGGACAGTTCCACGAGCAGTACTTC. Encoded protein: CASSSPGQFHEQYF.

To note about this clone: A junction boundary mismatches the germline segment, possibly from a read error. The genes are TRBV6-5 and TRBJ2-2, with no clear D. CDR1 is MNHEY, CDR2 SVGAGI, per germline. The CDR3 is 13 residues long. CDR3 DNA sequence: TGTGCCAGCAGTTACGTAGCAACCGGAGAGCTGTTTTTT. This gives the protein CASSYVATGELFF.

This chain connects TRBV11-2 to TRBJ2-2; D call uncertain. Germline CDR1 reads SGHAT; CDR2 reads FQNNGV. This CDR3 spans 14 amino acids. Trimming removed 4 bases from V and 0 bases from J, with 6 bases in between. The CDR3 nucleotides are TGTGCCAGCAGCTCCTTTACGAACACCGGGGAGCTGTTTTTT. Translating gives CASSSFTNTGELFF.

This chain joins TRBV7-9 and TRBJ2-5; either TRBD1 or TRBD2 may fit D (6 bases each). The CDR3 spans 14 residues. Trimming shortened V by 5 bases and J by 1 base, and 11 bases separated the two germline ends. Germline loops: CDR1 SEHNR, CDR2 FQNEAQ (reference sequence). Here the CDR3 reads CASSLSGAQETQYF. CDR3 bases: TGTGCCAGCAGCCTTTCGGGGGCCCAAGAGACCCAGTACTTC.

This chain links TRBV7-2 with TRBJ2-7; TRBD2 matches at 8 bases. V lost 2 bases and J lost 3; bases outside the gene matches: 12. The CDR3 spans 17 residues. Germline assignment: CDR1 SGHTA and CDR2 FQGNSA. This CDR3 reads CASSLRGGGPVYYEQYV. Written as DNA, the CDR3 is TGTGCCAGCAGCTTACGAGGCGGGGGGCCTGTTTACTACGAGCAGTACGTC.

The chain is built from TRBV27 and TRBJ1-1, with D tentatively TRBD1 (5 bases). Germline values: CDR1 MNHEY, CDR2 SMNVEV (reference sequence). Trimming stripped 4 bases from V and 7 bases from J, with 10 bases between. The CDR3 consists of 12 residues. This chain's CDR3 is CASSYSGGEAFF. The CDR3, as DNA: TGTGCCAGCAGTTACTCGGGGGGTGAAGCTTTCTTT.

V usage is TRBV7-2 and J usage is TRBJ2-5, with 7 bases fitting TRBD1. The last part of the DNA fits TRBJ2-7 better; the J call may be wrong. In germline, CDR1 is SGHTA, CDR2 FQGNSA. This CDR3 spans 16 amino acids. CDR3 amino acids: CASSLEPGGDGYEQYF. The CDR3 DNA is TGTGCCAGCAGCTTGGAACCAGGGGGTGATGGCTACGAGCAGTACTTC.